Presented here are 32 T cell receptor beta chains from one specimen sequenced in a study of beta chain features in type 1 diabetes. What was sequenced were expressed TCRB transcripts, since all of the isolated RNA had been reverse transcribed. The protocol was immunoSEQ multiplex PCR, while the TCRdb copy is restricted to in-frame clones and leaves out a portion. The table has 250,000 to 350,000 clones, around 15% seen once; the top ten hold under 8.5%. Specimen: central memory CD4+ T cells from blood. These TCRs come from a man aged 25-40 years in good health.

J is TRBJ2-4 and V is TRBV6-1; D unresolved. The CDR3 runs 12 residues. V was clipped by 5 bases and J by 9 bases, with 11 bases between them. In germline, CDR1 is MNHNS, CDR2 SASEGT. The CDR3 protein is CASSSQLSIQYF. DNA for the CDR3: TGTGCCAGCAGTTCACAACTTAGCATTCAGTACTTC.

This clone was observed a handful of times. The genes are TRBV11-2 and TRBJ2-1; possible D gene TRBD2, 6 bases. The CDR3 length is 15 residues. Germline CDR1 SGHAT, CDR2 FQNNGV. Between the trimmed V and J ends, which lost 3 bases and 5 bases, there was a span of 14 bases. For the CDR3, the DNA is TGTGCCAGCAGCTTTACCGGGAGCGTCGACAATGAGCAGTTCTTC. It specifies CASSFTGSVDNEQFF.

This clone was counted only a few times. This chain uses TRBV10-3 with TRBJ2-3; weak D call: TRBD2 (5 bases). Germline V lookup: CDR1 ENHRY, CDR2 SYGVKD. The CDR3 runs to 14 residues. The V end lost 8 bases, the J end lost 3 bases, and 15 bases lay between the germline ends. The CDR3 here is CAIREGGATDTQYF. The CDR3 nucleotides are TGTGCCATCCGGGAAGGAGGCGCAACAGATACGCAGTATTTT.

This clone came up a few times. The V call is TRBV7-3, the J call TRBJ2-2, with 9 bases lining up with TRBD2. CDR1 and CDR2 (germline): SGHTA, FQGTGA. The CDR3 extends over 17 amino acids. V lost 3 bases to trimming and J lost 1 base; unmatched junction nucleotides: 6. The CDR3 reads CASSFIPSGKNTGELFF. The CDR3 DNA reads TGTGCCAGCAGCTTTATCCCTAGCGGGAAGAACACCGGGGAGCTGTTTTTT.

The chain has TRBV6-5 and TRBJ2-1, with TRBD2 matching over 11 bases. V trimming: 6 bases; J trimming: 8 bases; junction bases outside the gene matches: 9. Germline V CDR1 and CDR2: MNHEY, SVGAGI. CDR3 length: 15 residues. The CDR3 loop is CASRPGLAVRDEQFF. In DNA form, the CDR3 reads TGTGCCAGCAGACCGGGACTAGCGGTTAGGGATGAGCAGTTCTTC.

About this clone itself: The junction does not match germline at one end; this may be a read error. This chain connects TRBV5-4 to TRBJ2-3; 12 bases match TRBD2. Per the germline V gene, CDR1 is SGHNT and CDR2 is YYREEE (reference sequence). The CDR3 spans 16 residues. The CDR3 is CAPGASGRAATDTQYF. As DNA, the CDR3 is TGCGCCCCGGGGGCTAGCGGGAGGGCCGCCACAGATACGCAGTATTTT. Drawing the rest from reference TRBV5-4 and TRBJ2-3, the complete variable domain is ETGVTQSPTHLIKTRGQQVTLRCSSQSGHNTVSWYQQALGQGPQFIFQYYREEENGRGNFPPRFSGLQFPNYSSELNVNALELDDSALYLCAPGASGRAATDTQYFGPGTRLTVL.

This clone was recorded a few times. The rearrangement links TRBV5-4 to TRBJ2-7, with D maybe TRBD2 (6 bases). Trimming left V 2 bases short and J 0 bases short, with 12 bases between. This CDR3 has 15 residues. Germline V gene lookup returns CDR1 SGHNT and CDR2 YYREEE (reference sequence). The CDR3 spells CASSFGSPSSYEQYF. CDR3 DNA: TGTGCCAGCAGCTTCGGGAGCCCTAGCTCCTACGAGCAGTACTTC.

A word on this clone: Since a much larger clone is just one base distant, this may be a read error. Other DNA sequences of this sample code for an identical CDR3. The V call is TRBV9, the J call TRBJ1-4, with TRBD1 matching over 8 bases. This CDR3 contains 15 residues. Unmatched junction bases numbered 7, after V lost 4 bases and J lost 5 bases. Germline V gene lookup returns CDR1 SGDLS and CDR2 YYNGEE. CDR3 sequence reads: CASSTRQGQNEKLFF. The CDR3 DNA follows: TGTGCCAGCAGCACCCGACAGGGGCAGAATGAAAAACTGTTTTTT.

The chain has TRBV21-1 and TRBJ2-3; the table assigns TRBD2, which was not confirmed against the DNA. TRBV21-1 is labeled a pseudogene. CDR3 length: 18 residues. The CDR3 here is CASPKDGGTSGFSGTQYF. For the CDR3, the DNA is TGTGCCAGTCCTAAAGATGGGGGGACTAGTGGTTTTTCGGGTACGCAGTATTTT.

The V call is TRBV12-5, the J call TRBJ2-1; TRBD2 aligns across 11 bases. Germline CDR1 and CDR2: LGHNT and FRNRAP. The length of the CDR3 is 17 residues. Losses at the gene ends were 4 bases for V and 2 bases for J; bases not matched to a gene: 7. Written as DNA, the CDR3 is TGTGCTAGTGGTTCAAGTCTTAGCGGGGGGGCCTACAATGAGCAGTTCTTC. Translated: CASGSSLSGGAYNEQFF.

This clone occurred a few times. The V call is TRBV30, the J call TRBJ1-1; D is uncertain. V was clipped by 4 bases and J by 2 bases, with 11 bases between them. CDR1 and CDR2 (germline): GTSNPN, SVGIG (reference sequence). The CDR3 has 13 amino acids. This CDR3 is CAWNGGVNTEAFF. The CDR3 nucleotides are TGTGCCTGGAACGGCGGGGTAAACACTGAAGCTTTCTTT.

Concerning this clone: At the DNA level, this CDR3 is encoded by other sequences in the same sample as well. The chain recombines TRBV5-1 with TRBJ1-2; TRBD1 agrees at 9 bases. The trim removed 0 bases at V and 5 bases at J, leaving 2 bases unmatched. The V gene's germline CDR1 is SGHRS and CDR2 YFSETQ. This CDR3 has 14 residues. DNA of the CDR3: TGCGCCAGCAGCTTGGAGGGACAGGGTTATGGCTACACCTTC. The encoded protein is CASSLEGQGYGYTF.

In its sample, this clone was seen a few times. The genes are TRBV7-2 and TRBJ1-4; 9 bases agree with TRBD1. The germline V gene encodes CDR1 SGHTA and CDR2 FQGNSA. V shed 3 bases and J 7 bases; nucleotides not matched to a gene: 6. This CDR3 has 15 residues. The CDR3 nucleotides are TGTGCCAGCAGCTTGGACAGGGGACGAAGTGAAAAACTGTTTTTT. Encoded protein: CASSLDRGRSEKLFF.

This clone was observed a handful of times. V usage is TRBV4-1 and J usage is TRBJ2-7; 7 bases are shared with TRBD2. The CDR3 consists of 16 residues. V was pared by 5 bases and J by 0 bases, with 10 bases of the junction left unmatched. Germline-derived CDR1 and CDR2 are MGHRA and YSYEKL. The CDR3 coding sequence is TGCGCCAGCAGCGAATTCGGAGCGGGGAGCTCCTACGAGCAGTACTTC. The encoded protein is CASSEFGAGSSYEQYF.

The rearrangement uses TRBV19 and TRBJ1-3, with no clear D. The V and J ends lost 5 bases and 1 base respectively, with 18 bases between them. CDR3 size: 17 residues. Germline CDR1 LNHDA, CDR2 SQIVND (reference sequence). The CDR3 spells CASSLKARLNSGNTIYF. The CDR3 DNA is TGTGCCAGTAGTCTAAAGGCCAGGTTAAATTCTGGAAACACCATATATTTT.

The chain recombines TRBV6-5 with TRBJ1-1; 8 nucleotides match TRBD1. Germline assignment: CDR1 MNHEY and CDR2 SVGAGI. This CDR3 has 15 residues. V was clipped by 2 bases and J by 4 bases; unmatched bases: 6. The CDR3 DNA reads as TGTGCCAGCAGTTACGGCCGTACAGGGGGCACTGAAGCTTTCTTT. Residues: CASSYGRTGGTEAFF.

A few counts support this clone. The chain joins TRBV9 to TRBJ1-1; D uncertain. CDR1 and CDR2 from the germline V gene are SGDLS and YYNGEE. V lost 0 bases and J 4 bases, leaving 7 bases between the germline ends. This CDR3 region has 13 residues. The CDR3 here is CASSVDLSTEAFF. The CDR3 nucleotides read TGTGCCAGCAGCGTAGACCTGAGCACTGAAGCTTTCTTT.

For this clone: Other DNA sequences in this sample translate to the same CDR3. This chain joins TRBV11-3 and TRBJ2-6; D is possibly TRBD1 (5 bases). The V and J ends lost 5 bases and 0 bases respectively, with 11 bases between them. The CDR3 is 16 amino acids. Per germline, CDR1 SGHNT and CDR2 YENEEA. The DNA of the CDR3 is TGTGCCAGCAGCCTGAGACAGCACTCTGGGGCCAACGTCCTGACTTTC. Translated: CASSLRQHSGANVLTF.

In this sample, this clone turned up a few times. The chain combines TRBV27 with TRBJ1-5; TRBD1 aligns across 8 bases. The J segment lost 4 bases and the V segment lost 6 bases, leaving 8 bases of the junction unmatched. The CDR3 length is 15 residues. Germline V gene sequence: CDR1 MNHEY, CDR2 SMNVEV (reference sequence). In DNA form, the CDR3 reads TGTGCCAGCAGGCCGGGGACAGGAGAGAATCAGCCCCAGCATTTT. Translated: CASRPGTGENQPQHF.

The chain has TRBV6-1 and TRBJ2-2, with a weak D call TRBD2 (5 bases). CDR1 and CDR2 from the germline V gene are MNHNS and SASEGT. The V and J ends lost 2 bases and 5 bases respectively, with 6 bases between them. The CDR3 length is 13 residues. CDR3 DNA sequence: TGTGCCAGCAGTGAAACGGGAACCGGGGAGCTGTTTTTT. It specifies CASSETGTGELFF.

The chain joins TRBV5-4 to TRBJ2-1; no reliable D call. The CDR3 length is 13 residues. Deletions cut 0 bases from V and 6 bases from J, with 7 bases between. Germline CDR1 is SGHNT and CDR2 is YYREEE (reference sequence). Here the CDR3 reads CASSLGLPNEQFF. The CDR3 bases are TGTGCCAGCAGCTTGGGGCTACCCAATGAGCAGTTCTTC.

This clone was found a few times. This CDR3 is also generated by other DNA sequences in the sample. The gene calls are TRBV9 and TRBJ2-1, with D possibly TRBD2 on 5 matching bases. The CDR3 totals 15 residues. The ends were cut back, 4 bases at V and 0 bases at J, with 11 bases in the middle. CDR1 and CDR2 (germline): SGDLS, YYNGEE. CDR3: CASSSSGSSYNEQFF. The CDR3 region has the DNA TGTGCCAGCAGCTCCAGCGGTAGCTCCTACAATGAGCAGTTCTTC.

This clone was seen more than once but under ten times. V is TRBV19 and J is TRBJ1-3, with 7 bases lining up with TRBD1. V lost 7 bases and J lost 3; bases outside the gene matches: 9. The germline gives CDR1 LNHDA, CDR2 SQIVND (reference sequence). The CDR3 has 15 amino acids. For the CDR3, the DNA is TGTGCCAGTACCATAAGACAGGGTCTTGGAAACACCATATATTTT. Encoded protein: CASTIRQGLGNTIYF.

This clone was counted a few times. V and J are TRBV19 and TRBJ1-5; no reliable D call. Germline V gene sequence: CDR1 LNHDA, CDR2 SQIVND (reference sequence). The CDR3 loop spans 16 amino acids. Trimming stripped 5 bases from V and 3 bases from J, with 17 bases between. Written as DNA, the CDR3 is TGTGCCAGTAGTCCCCGGGCGGCGGTAATCAATCAGCCCCAGCATTTT. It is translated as CASSPRAAVINQPQHF.

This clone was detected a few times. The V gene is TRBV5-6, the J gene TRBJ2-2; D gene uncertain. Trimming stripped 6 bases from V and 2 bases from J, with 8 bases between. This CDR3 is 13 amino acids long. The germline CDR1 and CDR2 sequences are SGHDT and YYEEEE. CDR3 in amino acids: CASTKDNTGELFF. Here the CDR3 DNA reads TGTGCCAGCACCAAAGATAACACCGGGGAGCTGTTTTTT.

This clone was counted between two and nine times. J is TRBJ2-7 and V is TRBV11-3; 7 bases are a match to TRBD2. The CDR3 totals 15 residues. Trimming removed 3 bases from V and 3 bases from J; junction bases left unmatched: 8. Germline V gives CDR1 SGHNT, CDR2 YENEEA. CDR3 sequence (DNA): TGTGCCAGCAGCTTTGCTAGCGGTATGGTCTACGAGCAGTACGTC. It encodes CASSFASGMVYEQYV.

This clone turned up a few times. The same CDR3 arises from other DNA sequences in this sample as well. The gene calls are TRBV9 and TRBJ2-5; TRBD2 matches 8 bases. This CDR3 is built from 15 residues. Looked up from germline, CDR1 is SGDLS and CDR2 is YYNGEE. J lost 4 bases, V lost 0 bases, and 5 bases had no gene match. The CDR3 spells CASSVAGGPIETQYF. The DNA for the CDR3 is TGTGCCAGCAGCGTAGCGGGGGGGCCTATAGAGACCCAGTACTTC.

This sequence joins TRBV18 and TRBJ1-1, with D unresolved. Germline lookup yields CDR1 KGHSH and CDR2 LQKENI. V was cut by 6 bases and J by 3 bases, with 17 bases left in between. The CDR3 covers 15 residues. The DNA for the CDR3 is TGTGCCAGCTCGGTCCAGGTCCGGATAGACACTGAAGCTTTCTTT. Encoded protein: CASSVQVRIDTEAFF.

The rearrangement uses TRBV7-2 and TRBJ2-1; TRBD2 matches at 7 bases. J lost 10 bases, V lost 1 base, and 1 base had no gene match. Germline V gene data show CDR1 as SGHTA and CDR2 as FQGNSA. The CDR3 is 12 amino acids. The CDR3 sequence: CASSLGLAEQFF. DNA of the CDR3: TGTGCCAGCAGCTTAGGACTAGCCGAGCAGTTCTTC.

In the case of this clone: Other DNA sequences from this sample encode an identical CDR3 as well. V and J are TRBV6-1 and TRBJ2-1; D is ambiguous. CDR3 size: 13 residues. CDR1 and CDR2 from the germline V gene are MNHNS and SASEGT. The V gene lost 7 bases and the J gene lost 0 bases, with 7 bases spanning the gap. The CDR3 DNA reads TGTGCCAGCACTTCCAGCTCCTACAATGAGCAGTTCTTC. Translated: CASTSSSYNEQFF.

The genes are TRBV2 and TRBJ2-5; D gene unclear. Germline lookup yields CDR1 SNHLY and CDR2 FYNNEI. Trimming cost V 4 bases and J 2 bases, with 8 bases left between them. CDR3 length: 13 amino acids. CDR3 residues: CASSVDKQETQYF. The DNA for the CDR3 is TGTGCCAGCAGTGTAGACAAGCAAGAGACCCAGTACTTC.

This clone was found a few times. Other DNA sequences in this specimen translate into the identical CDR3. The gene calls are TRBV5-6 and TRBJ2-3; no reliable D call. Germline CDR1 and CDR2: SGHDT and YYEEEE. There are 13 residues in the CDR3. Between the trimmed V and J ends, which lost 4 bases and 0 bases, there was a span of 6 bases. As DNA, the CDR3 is TGTGCCAGCAGCCTGGGGAGCACAGATACGCAGTATTTT. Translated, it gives CASSLGSTDTQYF.